The entry that follows covers one T cell receptor (beta chain) sequence. Its antigen is currently unknown. Germline values: CDR1 SGHNT, CDR2 YYREEE (reference sequence). V was clipped by 5 bases and J by 12 bases; unmatched bases: 8. This CDR3 spans 12 amino acids. The sample is drawn from a study of T cell responses to AZD1222 COVID-19 vaccine. Overall study findings and caveats: Sampled repertoires all dated from after the peak T cell response. Within unmutated variant regions lay the reported targets of nearly half of spike-specific TCRs.

Produced via immunoSEQ multiplex PCR; TCRdb's table is partial and in-frame only. The sample holds more than 90,000 clones, around 84% seen once. The analysis combined second doses at about 4 or about 12 weeks. This sequence joins TRBV5-4 and TRBJ1-2; 9 bases align to TRBD1. Here the sequenced sample was peripheral blood, taken 28 days after the second AZD1222 dose. The TCR was taken from an adult who received the AZD1222 COVID-19 vaccine. The CDR3 here is CASSARDREHTF. CDR3 sequence (DNA): TGTGCCAGCAGTGCAAGGGACAGGGAGCACACCTTC. The full variable domain, with the rest looked up from reference TRBV5-4 and TRBJ1-2, is ETGVTQSPTHLIKTRGQQVTLRCSSQSGHNTVSWYQQALGQGPQFIFQYYREEENGRGNFPPRFSGLQFPNYSSELNVNALELDDSALYLCASSARDREHTFGSGTRLTVV.